The present T cell receptor beta chain was sequenced within a study of cytomegalovirus exposure and HLA in healthy donors. Background on the study: Genotyping showed about 80% of approximately 430 donors falling in the Caucasian-associated ancestry cluster. General study results and limits: Highest at DRB1 and lowest at HLA-C, TCR association rates differed among HLA loci in a later analysis. The classifier reportedly diagnosed cytomegalovirus status with high sensitivity and specificity. Most TCR sequences were rare, but some public TCRs occurred in many donors.

Vbeta (60) and Jbeta (13) primers were used in the PCR. Profiled with immunoSEQ multiplex PCR; TCRdb holds only in-frame clones, not every one. The table lists 100,000 to 150,000 clones, 85% to 90% of them singletons, with approximately 4.7% in the top ten. V shed 4 bases and J 3 bases; nucleotides not matched to a gene: 9. The CDR3 totals 15 residues. Germline values: CDR1 SGHNT, CDR2 YYREEE (reference sequence). In the case of this clone: The antigen is unknown.

Input material: PBMCs. The sequence came from a woman aged 25 to 39 in good health and CMV-seronegative. V usage is TRBV5-4 and J usage is TRBJ1-1, with TRBD1 matching 7 bases. This chain's CDR3 is CASSPPNDRDTEAFF. In nucleotides, the CDR3 is TGTGCCAGCAGCCCCCCAAATGACAGGGACACTGAAGCTTTCTTT.